The 25 T cell receptor beta chains listed next were all sequenced from one sample in a study of T cells in women clearing cervical HPV infection. Libraries were prepared by immunoSEQ multiplex PCR; TCRdb keeps only in-frame clonotypes and omits some of them. The sample holds 25,000 to 35,000 clones. Specimen: blood buffy coat. The source is a woman between 18 and 69 years old with a cervical HPV16 infection that either progressed to CIN3+ or cleared (not recorded which).

In the case of this clone: The CDR3 end is not reached by the read, which stops 3 residues before it; the germline J gene fills it in. This rearrangement joins TRBV7-3 to TRBJ2-7; 13 bases are shared with TRBD2. The CDR3 contains 15 residues. J gave up 5 bases and V 3 bases, and 4 bases lay outside the gene matches. The germline V gene encodes CDR1 SGHTA and CDR2 FQGTGA. CDR3 protein: CASSLGLAGKDEQYF. The CDR3 DNA, read in part, is TGTGCCAGCAGCTTGGGACTAGCGGGAAAGGACGAG.

With respect to this clone: The CDR3 end is not reached by the read, which stops 3 residues before it; the germline J gene fills it in. The chain carries TRBV7-3 and TRBJ2-3, with 8 bases lining up with TRBD2. The CDR3 spans 15 residues. Germline lookup yields CDR1 SGHTA and CDR2 FQGTGA. V was clipped by 2 bases and J by 4 bases; unmatched bases: 5. The sequenced part of the CDR3 DNA is TGTGCCAGCAGCTTAGGCGGGGGGAGCGCAGATACG. It yields the protein CASSLGGGSADT. The entire CDR3 sequence reads CASSLGGGSADTQYF.

CDR3 bases read: TGCGCCAGCAGCCAAGAAGAGGGTCTGGACACTGAA. Translation: CASSQEEGLDTE. The CDR3 in its entirety is CASSQEEGLDTEAFF. The chain carries TRBV4-1 and TRBJ1-1; D is undetermined. Coverage ceases 3 residues before the CDR3 finishes, and the germline J gene fills in the end. The V end lost 0 bases, the J end lost 3 bases, and 11 bases lay between the germline ends. CDR1 and CDR2 (germline): MGHRA, YSYEKL. The CDR3 spans 15 residues.

Notes on this clone: The read gets to within 3 residues of the CDR3 end, and the germline J gene fills in the rest. The sample carries other DNA sequences with the same CDR3. The chain couples TRBV5-1 to TRBJ1-3; 10 bases match TRBD1. Germline lookup yields CDR1 SGHRS and CDR2 YFSETQ. This CDR3 has 15 residues. The junction had 3 bases not matched to a gene; V was cut back by 4 bases and J by 2 bases. The covered CDR3 bases are TGCGCCAGCAGCCTTGGGACAGGGGCTGGAAACACC. This sequence encodes CASSLGTGAGNT. The CDR3, in full, reads CASSLGTGAGNTIYF.

As concerns this clone: The CDR3 end is not reached by the read, which stops 3 residues before it; the germline J gene fills it in. The J gene is TRBJ1-4, the V gene TRBV20-1; TRBD1 agrees at 9 bases. The V segment lost 3 bases and the J segment 8 bases; nucleotides outside the gene matches: 7. CDR3 length equals 14 residues. Germline lookup yields CDR1 DFQATT and CDR2 SNEGSKA (reference sequence). The CDR3 loop reads CSARTGTGPEKLFF. The sequenced CDR3 bases are TGCAGTGCTAGGACCGGGACAGGGCCCGAAAAA.

As regards this clone: The read terminates 3 residues before the CDR3 end, so the remaining end is supplied by the germline J gene. The chain is built from TRBV5-8 and TRBJ1-4; no clear D gene. The CDR3 runs to 15 residues. The V end lost 3 bases, the J end lost 0 bases, and 9 bases lay between the germline ends. Germline V lookup: CDR1 SGHTS, CDR2 YDEGEE. CDR3 region: CASSSGDATNEKLFF. Partial CDR3 DNA: TGTGCCAGCAGCTCAGGAGACGCAACTAATGAAAAA.

Notes on this clone: The read stops 3 residues short of the end of the CDR3; the missing end is completed from the germline J gene. The V call is TRBV2, the J call TRBJ1-6; D remains ambiguous. Germline V gene lookup returns CDR1 SNHLY and CDR2 FYNNEI. The CDR3 contains 13 residues. V lost 7 bases and J 3 bases, leaving 7 bases between the germline ends. The CDR3 reads CASTEGYNSPLHF. The sequenced CDR3 bases are TGTGCCAGCACGGAGGGCTATAATTCACCC.

As for this clone: The read comes to an end 3 residues before the CDR3 does, leaving the germline J gene to fill in the end. The chain has TRBV30 and TRBJ1-2; 7 bases map to TRBD1. The CDR3 length is 16 residues. With 4 bases clipped from V and 0 bases from J, the junction kept 11 bases outside the gene matches. The germline gives CDR1 GTSNPN, CDR2 SVGIG (reference sequence). The CDR3 loop reads CAWTMDRTLTNYGYTF. The CDR3 DNA, read in part, is TGTGCCTGGACGATGGACAGGACCCTTACTAACTATGGC.

This CDR3 reads CASTHIALAGHTDTQYF. The sequenced part of the CDR3 DNA is TGTGCCAGCACCCATATAGCGCTAGCGGGACACACAGATACG. The chain recombines TRBV28 with TRBJ2-3; TRBD2 matches 9 bases. The read ends 3 residues early relative to the CDR3; the germline J gene fills the gap. CDR1 MDHEN and CDR2 SYDVKM come from the germline V gene. The trim removed 7 bases at V and 2 bases at J, leaving 13 bases unmatched. The CDR3 is 17 residues long.

Comments on this clone: The read terminates 3 residues before the CDR3 end, so the remaining end is supplied by the germline J gene. The rearrangement joins TRBV29-1 to TRBJ1-1; D is uncertain. CDR3 length: 13 amino acids. Germline loops: CDR1 SQVTM, CDR2 ANQGSEA. V lost 4 bases and J 3 bases, leaving 12 bases between the germline ends. The CDR3 DNA, read in part, is TGCAGCGTTGGGATCTCGCGGGACACTGAA. Protein product: CSVGISRDTE. The whole CDR3 protein reads CSVGISRDTEAFF.

Note on this clone: The CDR3 end falls 3 residues outside the read, so it is completed with the germline J gene. Other DNA sequences in this sample translate to the same CDR3. The V gene is TRBV7-9, the J gene TRBJ1-3, with D tentatively TRBD1 (6 bases). The germline V gene has CDR1 SEHNR and CDR2 FQNEAQ (reference sequence). This CDR3 is 15 amino acids long. CDR3 residues: CASSFLTGPGSTIYF. CDR3 bases read: TGTGCCAGCAGCTTCCTGACAGGACCAGGGAGCACA.

Comments on this clone: From the germline J gene comes the end of the CDR3, since the read stops 3 residues before it. The V and J genes are TRBV19 and TRBJ2-7; 8 bases align to TRBD2. The CDR3 length is 14 residues. CDR1 and CDR2 (germline): LNHDA, SQIVND (reference sequence). The V segment lost 5 bases and the J segment 3 bases; nucleotides outside the gene matches: 6. CDR3 region: CASSLSGVGYEQYF. The DNA read from the CDR3 is TGTGCCAGTAGTCTTAGCGGGGTAGGCTACGAG.

On this clone: Read data end 3 residues before the CDR3 end; the end is taken from the germline J gene. The chain carries TRBV2 and TRBJ2-1; D is undetermined. This CDR3 spans 12 amino acids. V lost 2 bases and J 7 bases, leaving 6 bases between the germline ends. Germline CDR1 SNHLY, CDR2 FYNNEI. The CDR3 sequence: CASSEQRNEQFF. CDR3 bases read: TGTGCCAGCAGTGAACAAAGGAATGAG.

To note about this clone: The read ends 3 residues early relative to the CDR3; the germline J gene fills the gap. The chain combines TRBV12-3 or TRBV12-4 with TRBJ2-3, with 9 positions matching TRBD2. The CDR3 is made up of 15 amino acids. Germline trimming cut 2 bases from V and 2 bases from J; bases unmatched to any gene: 2. The covered CDR3 bases are TGTGCCAGCAGTTTACTAGCGGGACCCACAGATACG. Amino acids: CASSLLAGPTDT. The CDR3 in full is CASSLLAGPTDTQYF.

A note on this clone: The read stops 3 residues short of the end of the CDR3; the missing end is completed from the germline J gene. The chain uses TRBV7-6 and TRBJ1-5; D is undetermined. Between the trimmed V and J ends, which lost 3 bases and 4 bases, there was a span of 7 bases. In germline, CDR1 is SGHVS, CDR2 FNYEAQ. The CDR3 has 13 residues. The CDR3 sequence: CASSLTGNQPQHF. CDR3 bases read: TGTGCCAGCAGCTTGACTGGGAATCAGCCC.

The sequenced part of the CDR3 DNA is TGTGCCAGCAGCAACCTGGGGACAGGGAACGAG. This encodes CASSNLGTGNE. The whole CDR3 protein is CASSNLGTGNEQYF. The rearrangement uses TRBV5-6 and TRBJ2-7; 9 nucleotides agree with TRBD1. The read ends 3 residues early relative to the CDR3; the germline J gene fills the gap. V shed 4 bases, J shed 5 bases, and the junction held 7 bases outside the gene matches. The germline gives CDR1 SGHDT, CDR2 YYEEEE. This CDR3 is built from 14 residues.

Comment on this clone: The CDR3 end is not reached by the read, which stops 3 residues before it; the germline J gene fills it in. This sample also contains other DNA sequences that code for the same CDR3. This chain uses TRBV5-1 with TRBJ2-5; D uncertain. V was cut by 1 base and J by 4 bases, with 8 bases left in between. The germline V gene encodes CDR1 SGHRS and CDR2 YFSETQ. There are 13 residues in the CDR3. Incomplete CDR3 DNA: TGCGCCAGCAGCTTGTTCGCAGGAGAGACC. This translates into CASSLFAGET. The CDR3 reads in full as CASSLFAGETQYF.

On this clone itself: Sequencing ends 3 residues short of the CDR3 end; the germline J gene provides the rest. The rearrangement joins TRBV11-2 to TRBJ2-3; TRBD1 is a possible D gene (6 bases). Germline assignment: CDR1 SGHAT and CDR2 FQNNGV. This CDR3 comprises 15 residues. Between the trimmed V and J ends, which lost 3 bases and 5 bases, there was a span of 15 bases. CDR3 amino acids: CASSLDSAFIDTQYF. The covered CDR3 bases are TGTGCCAGCAGCTTGGACAGTGCATTTATAGATACG.

Concerning this clone itself: Coverage ceases 3 residues before the CDR3 finishes, and the germline J gene fills in the end. The chain carries TRBV28 and TRBJ1-5, with 7 bases matching TRBD1. Germline lookup yields CDR1 MDHEN and CDR2 SYDVKM. The V gene end was trimmed by 5 bases and the J gene end by 2 bases; junction bases not matched to a gene: 6. The CDR3 extends over 15 amino acids. The CDR3 here is CASSRTGAGNQPQHF. The sequenced part of the CDR3 DNA is TGTGCCAGCAGTCGCACAGGGGCGGGCAATCAGCCC.

Turning to this clone: The CDR3 goes on 3 residues after the read ends, and that part is filled in from the germline J gene. J is TRBJ2-2 and V is TRBV18; 11 positions agree with TRBD2. The V gene end was trimmed by 0 bases and the J gene end by 5 bases; junction bases not matched to a gene: 5. CDR3 length: 17 amino acids. Germline assignment: CDR1 KGHSH and CDR2 LQKENI. CDR3: CASSPPGSGGATGELFF. The part of the CDR3 DNA that was read is TGTGCCAGCTCACCACCGGGTAGCGGGGGGGCAACCGGGGAG.

As concerns this clone: The read stops 3 residues short of the end of the CDR3; the missing end is completed from the germline J gene. The chain carries TRBV30 and TRBJ2-7, with 8 bases lining up with TRBD1. V lost 3 bases to trimming and J lost 6 bases; unmatched junction nucleotides: 10. Germline V lookup: CDR1 GTSNPN, CDR2 SVGIG (reference sequence). CDR3 size: 14 residues. The covered CDR3 bases are TGTGCCTGGAGCGGGGACCAGGGGGCCGTCGAG. It yields the protein CAWSGDQGAVE. The CDR3 as a whole reads CAWSGDQGAVEQYF.

Of note for this clone: The sequenced fragment ends 3 residues before the CDR3 boundary, so the rest is inferred from the germline J gene. The chain has TRBV7-9 and TRBJ2-3, with 7 bases lining up with TRBD2. Trimming took 7 bases from V and 0 from J; bases not matched to a gene: 4. Germline assignment: CDR1 SEHNR and CDR2 FQNEAQ (reference sequence). The CDR3 covers 14 residues. The CDR3 DNA, read in part, is TGTGCCAGCACCTATAGCGGGAGCACAGATACG. Residues: CASTYSGSTDT. The full CDR3 is CASTYSGSTDTQYF.

To note about this clone: Read data end 3 residues before the CDR3 end; the end is taken from the germline J gene. The chain links TRBV27 to TRBJ2-7; a weak D match, TRBD2 (7 bases). The CDR3 totals 13 residues. V lost 8 bases and J 4 bases, leaving 15 bases between the germline ends. Germline-derived CDR1 and CDR2 are MNHEY and SMNVEV (reference sequence). The sequenced part of the CDR3 DNA is TGTGCCAGCGGGTTGGGGGGGGCGTACGAG. It encodes CASGLGGAYE. The entire CDR3 protein is CASGLGGAYEQYF.

Comment on this clone: The CDR3 end lies 3 residues beyond the end of the read and is filled in from the germline J gene. The chain has TRBV28 and TRBJ2-7; D tentatively fits TRBD1 or TRBD2 (5 bases each). CDR1 is MDHEN and CDR2 is SYDVKM in the germline V gene. V shed 3 bases and J shed 2 bases, with 8 bases lying between them. The CDR3 covers 13 residues. The sequenced CDR3 bases are TGTGCCAGCAGTTTGAGGGGCACCTACGAG. This translates into CASSLRGTYE. The entire CDR3 protein reads CASSLRGTYEQYF.

As for this clone: The read halts 3 residues ahead of the CDR3 end, with the missing end drawn from the germline J gene. The chain links TRBV28 to TRBJ2-1; D gene uncertain. Trimming took 6 bases from V and 0 from J, leaving 6 bases between them. Germline CDR1 reads MDHEN; CDR2 reads SYDVKM. This CDR3 is 13 amino acids long. Partial CDR3 DNA: TGTGCCAGCAGGGAGCGCTCCTACAATGAG. This translates into CASRERSYNE. The full-length CDR3 reads as CASRERSYNEQFF.